This entry describes one TCR beta chain. As yet, its antigen is unknown. A single base separates this from a much larger clone, so it may be a read error. Germline assignment: CDR1 SGHAT and CDR2 FQNNGV. This CDR3 is built from 18 residues. The sample is drawn from a study of T cells in Graves' hyperthyroidism and ophthalmopathy. Findings of the study overall: Blood shared most expanded thyroid clonotypes above 0.001.

A NOSPECS grade of at least 4, a Clinical Activity Score of at least 3 and duration under 3 months were recorded in ophthalmopathy patients. Amplification yielded TCR beta CDR3 regions, with RNA transcripts as the source. The TCR CDR3 first-round RT-PCR relied on the HTBI primer set. One entry per CDR3 protein results from TCRdb running MiXCR on the multiplex PCR reads. The sample contains approximately 600,000 distinct CDR3 sequences, 20% to 25% of which appear only once. V usage is TRBV11-2 and J usage is TRBJ2-1; 14 nucleotides align to TRBD2. The sequencing input was blood. The clonotype originates from a man aged 25-40 years with Graves' ophthalmopathy. CDR3 sequence: CASSLGGTSGSPYDEQFF. The CDR3 coding sequence is TGTGCCAGCAGCTTAGGTGGGACTAGCGGGAGTCCCTACGATGAGCAGTTCTTC.